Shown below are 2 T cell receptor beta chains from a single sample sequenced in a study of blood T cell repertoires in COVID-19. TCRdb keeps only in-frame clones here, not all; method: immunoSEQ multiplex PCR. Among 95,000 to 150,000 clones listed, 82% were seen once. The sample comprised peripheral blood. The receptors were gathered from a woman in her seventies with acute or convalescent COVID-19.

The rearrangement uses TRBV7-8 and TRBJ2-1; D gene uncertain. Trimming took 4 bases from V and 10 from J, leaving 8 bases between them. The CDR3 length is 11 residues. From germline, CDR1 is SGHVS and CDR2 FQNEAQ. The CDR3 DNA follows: TGTGCCAGCAGCTCCCTCGGGGAGCAGTTCTTC. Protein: CASSSLGEQFF.

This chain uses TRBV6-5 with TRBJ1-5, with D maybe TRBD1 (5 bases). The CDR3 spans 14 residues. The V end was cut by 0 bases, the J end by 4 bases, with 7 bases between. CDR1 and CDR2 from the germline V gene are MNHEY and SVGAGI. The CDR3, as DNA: TGTGCCAGCAGTTACTCGGGGGGGAATCAGCCCCAGCATTTT. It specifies CASSYSGGNQPQHF.